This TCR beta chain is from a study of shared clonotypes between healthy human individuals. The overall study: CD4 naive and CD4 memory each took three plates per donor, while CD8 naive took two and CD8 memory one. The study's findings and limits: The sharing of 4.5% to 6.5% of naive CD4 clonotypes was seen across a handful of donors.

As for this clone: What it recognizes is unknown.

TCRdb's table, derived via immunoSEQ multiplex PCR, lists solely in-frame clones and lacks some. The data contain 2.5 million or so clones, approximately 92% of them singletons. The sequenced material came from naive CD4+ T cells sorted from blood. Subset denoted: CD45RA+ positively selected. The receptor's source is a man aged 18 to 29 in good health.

In DNA form, the CDR3 reads TGCGCCAGCAGCCAAGATATCGGGCGCACAGATACGCAGTATTTT. Its translation: CASSQDIGRTDTQYF. This rearrangement joins TRBV4-3 to TRBJ2-3; D gene uncertain. The germline V and J ends were trimmed by 0 bases and 1 base, with 8 bases remaining between them. The CDR3 has 15 amino acids. The V gene's germline CDR1 is LGHNA and CDR2 YSLEER.